The 30 T cell receptor beta chains below all came from one sample that was sequenced in a study of blood T cell repertoires in COVID-19. Assay used: immunoSEQ multiplex PCR; TCRdb lists only in-frame clones, some missing. In the table there are roughly 210,000 clones, roughly 90% of which are singletons. The source material was peripheral blood. Receptors were obtained from a man aged 65-85 years with acute or convalescent COVID-19.

The chain couples TRBV5-1 to TRBJ1-4; 10 bases match TRBD1. CDR1 and CDR2 (germline): SGHRS, YFSETQ. The V gene end was trimmed by 2 bases and the J gene end by 7 bases; junction bases not matched to a gene: 5. The CDR3 runs 15 residues. The CDR3 is CASSLPTGGTEKLFF. The CDR3 DNA reads as TGCGCCAGCAGCTTACCGACAGGGGGCACTGAAAAACTGTTTTTT.

The chain couples TRBV29-1 to TRBJ1-2; 7 nucleotides match TRBD1. Germline V lookup: CDR1 SQVTM, CDR2 ANQGSEA. The CDR3 covers 14 residues. The J segment lost 6 bases and the V segment lost 3 bases, leaving 10 bases of the junction unmatched. CDR3 bases: TGCAGCGTTGAGGGGACAGCTCAAGGTCATGGCTACACCTTC. Translation gives CSVEGTAQGHGYTF.

This chain links TRBV24-1 with TRBJ2-3, with 10 bases lining up with TRBD1. V trimming: 4 bases; J trimming: 11 bases; junction bases outside the gene matches: 8. The CDR3 spans 14 residues. In germline, CDR1 is KGHDR, CDR2 SFDVKD. CDR3 residues: CATSDDRGRFRQYF. The CDR3 DNA reads as TGTGCCACCAGTGACGACAGGGGGCGATTTAGGCAGTATTTT.

This clone was recorded a few times. The gene calls are TRBV6-2 or TRBV6-3 and TRBJ2-2; 13 bases are shared with TRBD2. The CDR3 runs to 21 residues. J gave up 4 bases and V 4 bases, and 18 bases lay outside the gene matches. Germline V gene lookup returns CDR1 MNHEY and CDR2 SVGEGT. The CDR3 coding sequence is TGTGCCAGCAGTTCCATGACCCCGGGACTAGCGGGGAAAGGAGGCACCGGGGAGCTGTTTTTT. Protein product: CASSSMTPGLAGKGGTGELFF.

The chain links TRBV6-6 to TRBJ2-2, with 7 bases aligning to TRBD2. V was clipped by 10 bases and J by 5 bases; unmatched bases: 10. Per germline, CDR1 MNHNY and CDR2 SVGAGI (reference sequence). CDR3 length: 14 amino acids. The CDR3 coding sequence is TGTGCCACCACGACCGGGGGAGGGACCGGGGAGCTGTTTTTT. It yields the protein CATTTGGGTGELFF.

V usage is TRBV24-1 and J usage is TRBJ2-7; D unclear. Trimming took off 7 bases at V and 3 bases at J, with 3 bases between the two ends. Germline V gene lookup returns CDR1 KGHDR and CDR2 SFDVKD. The CDR3 spans 10 residues. The CDR3 nucleotides are TGTGCCACCAGCGGCTACGAGCAGTACTTC. Protein: CATSGYEQYF.

The chain couples TRBV15 to TRBJ2-7; 9 bases fit TRBD1. The CDR3 consists of 16 residues. V lost 1 base, J lost 2 bases, and 6 bases stayed unmatched. Germline V gene data show CDR1 as LNHNV and CDR2 as YYDKDF (reference sequence). The CDR3 protein is CATSRAPGQGPYEQYF. The CDR3, as DNA: TGTGCCACCAGCAGAGCACCGGGACAGGGCCCCTACGAGCAGTACTTC.

The V and J genes are TRBV2 and TRBJ2-2, with unresolved D. V shed 9 bases and J shed 0 bases, with 8 bases lying between them. Germline loops: CDR1 SNHLY, CDR2 FYNNEI. The CDR3 length is 13 residues. CDR3 coding DNA: TGTGCCAGTCAGGATCCGAACACCGGGGAGCTGTTTTTT. Its protein is CASQDPNTGELFF.

The chain combines TRBV7-2 with TRBJ2-7; TRBD2 aligns across 9 bases. The trim removed 1 base at V and 4 bases at J, leaving 5 bases unmatched. Per germline, CDR1 SGHTA and CDR2 FQGNSA. This CDR3 contains 15 residues. CDR3: CASSLVASGDYEQYF. The CDR3 nucleotides are TGTGCCAGCAGCTTAGTCGCTAGCGGGGATTACGAGCAGTACTTC.

The count of this clone is one. J is TRBJ2-5 and V is TRBV5-1; 15 nucleotides align to TRBD2. The trim removed 3 bases at V and 5 bases at J, leaving 5 bases unmatched. This CDR3 comprises 16 residues. Germline CDR1 SGHRS, CDR2 YFSETQ. Here the CDR3 reads CASSSGLAGGGETQYF. The CDR3 nucleotides read TGCGCCAGCAGCTCCGGACTAGCGGGAGGGGGGGAGACCCAGTACTTC.

The chain uses TRBV7-9 and TRBJ1-1; 8 bases map to TRBD1. V lost 4 bases to trimming and J lost 11 bases; unmatched junction nucleotides: 12. The CDR3 length is 14 residues. Germline V CDR1 and CDR2: SEHNR, FQNEAQ (reference sequence). The CDR3 protein is CASSSGQGGSGAFF. CDR3 sequence (DNA): TGTGCCAGCAGCTCCGGACAGGGAGGTAGTGGCGCTTTCTTT.

This rearrangement joins TRBV4-3 to TRBJ1-5; 8 bases are a match to TRBD1. Per the germline V gene, CDR1 is LGHNA and CDR2 is YSLEER. This CDR3 is 14 amino acids long. V lost 0 bases to trimming and J lost 11 bases; unmatched junction nucleotides: 6. In nucleotides, the CDR3 is TGCGCCAGCAGCCAAGAAGCAGGGGGCGGGGCCCAGCATTTT. It translates to CASSQEAGGGAQHF.

V usage is TRBV27 and J usage is TRBJ1-1, with D perhaps matching TRBD1 (5 bases). V gave up 5 bases and J gave up 1 base, with 23 bases separating them. Per the germline V gene, CDR1 is MNHEY and CDR2 is SMNVEV (reference sequence). The CDR3 consists of 18 residues. The CDR3 region is CASSLSGFRASTNTEAFF. The CDR3, as DNA: TGTGCCAGCAGTCTTTCGGGCTTCAGGGCCAGTACGAACACTGAAGCTTTCTTT.

The J gene is TRBJ1-1, the V gene TRBV6-2 or TRBV6-3; D remains ambiguous. CDR1 and CDR2 (germline): MNHEY, SVGEGT. The CDR3 has 12 amino acids. With 4 bases removed from V and 6 bases from J, the gap between germline ends came to 9 bases. The CDR3 spells CASSSRFAEAFF. Written as DNA, the CDR3 is TGTGCCAGCAGTTCCAGGTTTGCTGAAGCTTTCTTT.

To note about this clone: Compared with germline, one end of the junction differs, possibly owing to a read error. The chain recombines TRBV10-3 with TRBJ1-1; TRBD1 might be the D (6 bases). There are 14 residues in the CDR3. Looked up from germline, CDR1 is ENHRY and CDR2 is SYGVKD. Here the CDR3 DNA reads TGTGCCACCAGTTTGACAGGATCGAACACTGAAGCTTTCTTT. The encoded protein is CATSLTGSNTEAFF.

This rearrangement joins TRBV5-8 to TRBJ1-3, with 8 bases fitting TRBD1. The CDR3 is 16 residues long. CDR1 and CDR2 (germline): SGHTS, YDEGEE. Trimming at V came to 0 bases and at J to 1 base, leaving 3 bases not matched to a gene. The CDR3 DNA is TGTGCCAGCAGCTTGGGCAGGGGGCGATCTGGAAACACCATATATTTT. Its translation is CASSLGRGRSGNTIYF.

This rearrangement joins TRBV27 to TRBJ2-7, with D maybe TRBD1 (5 bases). V lost 10 bases to trimming and J lost 1 base, with 11 bases between them. The germline CDR1 and CDR2 sequences are MNHEY and SMNVEV (reference sequence). The CDR3 runs to 12 residues. The CDR3 bases are TGTGCCACCCGCGACAGTTCCTACGAGCAGTACTTC. Its translation is CATRDSSYEQYF.

The rearrangement joins TRBV6-2 or TRBV6-3 to TRBJ2-1; no reliable D call. CDR3 length: 13 residues. Trimming removed 4 bases at V and 0 bases at J, with 4 bases between. The germline V gene has CDR1 MNHEY and CDR2 SVGEGT. This chain's CDR3 is CASSSSSYNEQFF. The CDR3 nucleotides read TGTGCCAGCAGTTCGAGCTCCTACAATGAGCAGTTCTTC.

The chain carries TRBV10-3 and TRBJ2-2; TRBD2 matches at 7 bases. CDR1 and CDR2 from the germline V gene are ENHRY and SYGVKD. V trimming: 5 bases; J trimming: 2 bases; junction bases outside the gene matches: 8. The CDR3 contains 16 residues. This CDR3 reads CAISRTASGNTGELFF. DNA for the CDR3: TGTGCCATCAGTCGAACGGCTAGCGGCAACACCGGGGAGCTGTTTTTT.

The chain recombines TRBV27 with TRBJ1-2; D may be TRBD1 (6 bases). The CDR3 is made up of 13 amino acids. Germline V gene lookup returns CDR1 MNHEY and CDR2 SMNVEV (reference sequence). V lost 6 bases, J lost 4 bases, and 12 bases lay in between. CDR3 nucleotide sequence: TGTGCCAGCAGCAAGGACAGTCTCTATGGCTACACCTTC. Its protein is CASSKDSLYGYTF.

This chain joins TRBV4-3 and TRBJ1-2; D ambiguous. V dropped 1 base and J dropped 4 bases, with 10 bases sitting between them. CDR3 length: 14 residues. Germline CDR1 and CDR2: LGHNA and YSLEER. The CDR3 spells CASSQARGFYGYTF. The CDR3 DNA is TGCGCCAGCAGCCAAGCCCGGGGATTCTATGGCTACACCTTC.

This clone has just a few counts. The rearrangement joins TRBV7-2 to TRBJ2-7; 12 bases agree with TRBD2. This CDR3 region has 15 residues. V shed 0 bases and J 6 bases; nucleotides not matched to a gene: 3. Looked up from germline, CDR1 is SGHTA and CDR2 is FQGNSA. The CDR3 DNA sequence: TGTGCCAGCAGCTTAGCGGCTAGCGGGAGGGCCGAGCAGTACTTC. Protein sequence: CASSLAASGRAEQYF.

This rearrangement joins TRBV6-1 to TRBJ2-3, with TRBD2 matching 14 bases. V shed 3 bases and J 5 bases; nucleotides not matched to a gene: 7. Germline V gene data show CDR1 as MNHNS and CDR2 as SASEGT. The CDR3 runs 17 residues. The DNA for the CDR3 is TGTGCCAGCAGTGAGACTAGCGGGAGGGCCCAGGGAGATACGCAGTATTTT. Its translation: CASSETSGRAQGDTQYF.

The V and J genes are TRBV5-1 and TRBJ2-3; 13 bases are a match to TRBD2. The ends lost 4 bases at V and 0 bases at J; junction bases unmatched: 14. Germline V lookup: CDR1 SGHRS, CDR2 YFSETQ. The CDR3 covers 20 residues. The CDR3: CASSTPVKTSGRSSTDTQYF. In nucleotides, the CDR3 is TGCGCCAGCAGCACCCCGGTTAAGACTAGCGGGAGGTCGAGCACAGATACGCAGTATTTT.

The chain uses TRBV3-1 (or the pseudogene TRBV3-2) and TRBJ1-4; 12 bases agree with TRBD1. CDR3 length equals 15 residues. V shed 5 bases, J shed 7 bases, and the junction held 5 bases outside the gene matches. Germline values: CDR1 LGHDT, CDR2 YNNKEL (reference sequence). The CDR3 nucleotides are TGTGCCAGCAGCTTCGGGACAGGGGGCGGTGAAAAACTGTTTTTT. It encodes CASSFGTGGGEKLFF.

This chain joins TRBV5-1 and TRBJ2-6; D is undetermined. V lost 4 bases and J lost 0, with 14 bases in between. CDR1 is SGHRS, CDR2 YFSETQ, per germline. The CDR3 loop spans 17 amino acids. The DNA of the CDR3 is TGCGCCAGCAGCCTCTACCGACGGAGCTCTGGGGCCAACGTCCTGACTTTC. Translating it yields CASSLYRRSSGANVLTF.

CDR3 protein: CASSPRGQYNEQFF. For the CDR3, the DNA is TGTGCCAGCAGCCCCCGAGGACAGTACAATGAGCAGTTCTTC. The genes are TRBV11-1 and TRBJ2-1; D is possibly TRBD1 (6 bases). V was clipped by 5 bases and J by 4 bases, with 12 bases between them. CDR1 and CDR2 from the germline V gene are SGHAT and FQDESV (reference sequence). The CDR3 is 14 residues long. The entire variable domain, with the rest obtained from reference TRBV11-1 and TRBJ2-1, is as follows: EAEVAQSPRYKITEKSQAVAFWCDPISGHATLYWYRQILGQGPELLVQFQDESVVDDSQLPKDRFSAERLKGVDSTLKIQPAELGDSAMYLCASSPRGQYNEQFFGPGTRLTVL.

The rearrangement links TRBV5-1 to TRBJ1-1; 8 bases line up with TRBD1. The trim removed 4 bases at V and 5 bases at J, leaving 4 bases unmatched. The length of the CDR3 is 13 residues. CDR1 is SGHRS and CDR2 is YFSETQ in the germline V gene. The CDR3 here is CASSPRGLTEAFF. The CDR3 DNA reads TGCGCCAGCAGCCCCAGGGGGCTGACTGAAGCTTTCTTT. The whole variable domain, filled in from reference TRBV5-1 and TRBJ1-1, reads KAGVTQTPRYLIKTRGQQVTLSCSPISGHRSVSWYQQTPGQGLQFLFEYFSETQRNKGNFPGRFSGRQFSNSRSEMNVSTLELGDSALYLCASSPRGLTEAFFGQGTRLTVV.

This clone turned up a few times. V is TRBV28 and J is TRBJ2-7, with 9 bases aligning to TRBD1. Germline loops: CDR1 MDHEN, CDR2 SYDVKM. V was pared by 2 bases and J by 4 bases, with 3 bases of the junction left unmatched. The CDR3 is made up of 14 amino acids. In DNA, the CDR3 is TGTGCCAGCAGTTTAACAGGGGGCACGTACGAGCAGTACTTC. It is translated as CASSLTGGTYEQYF.

The chain joins TRBV15 to TRBJ2-7; no clear D gene. The length of the CDR3 is 15 residues. The germline CDR1 and CDR2 sequences are LNHNV and YYDKDF (reference sequence). V was clipped by 2 bases and J by 2 bases, with 13 bases between them. The CDR3 DNA reads TGTGCCACCAGCAGAACCCCACGGGTCCCCTACGAGCAGTACTTC. Its protein is CATSRTPRVPYEQYF.